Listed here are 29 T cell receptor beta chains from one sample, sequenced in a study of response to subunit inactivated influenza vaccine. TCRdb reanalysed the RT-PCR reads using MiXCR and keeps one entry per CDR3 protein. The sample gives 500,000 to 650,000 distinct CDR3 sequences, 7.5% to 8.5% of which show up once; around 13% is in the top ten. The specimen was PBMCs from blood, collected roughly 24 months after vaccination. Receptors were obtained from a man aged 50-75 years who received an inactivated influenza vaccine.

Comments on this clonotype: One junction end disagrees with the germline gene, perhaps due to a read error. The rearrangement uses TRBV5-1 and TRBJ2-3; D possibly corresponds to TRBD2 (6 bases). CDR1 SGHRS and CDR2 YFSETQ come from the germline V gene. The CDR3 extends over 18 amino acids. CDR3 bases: TGCGCCAGCTGCTTGGGCCAAGGGTTGCGGGACAGCACAGATACGCAGTATTTT. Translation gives CASCLGQGLRDSTDTQYF.

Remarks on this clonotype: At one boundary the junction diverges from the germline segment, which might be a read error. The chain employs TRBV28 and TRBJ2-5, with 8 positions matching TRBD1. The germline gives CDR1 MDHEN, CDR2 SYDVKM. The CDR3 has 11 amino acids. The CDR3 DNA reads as TGTGCCAGCAGTTCCGGGACAGGTTTGGACTTC. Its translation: CASSSGTGLDF.

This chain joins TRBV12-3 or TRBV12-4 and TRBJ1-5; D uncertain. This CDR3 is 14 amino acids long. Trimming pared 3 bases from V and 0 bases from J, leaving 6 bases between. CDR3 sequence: CASSFLYSNQPQHF. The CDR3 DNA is TGTGCCAGCAGTTTTCTATATAGCAATCAGCCCCAGCATTTT.

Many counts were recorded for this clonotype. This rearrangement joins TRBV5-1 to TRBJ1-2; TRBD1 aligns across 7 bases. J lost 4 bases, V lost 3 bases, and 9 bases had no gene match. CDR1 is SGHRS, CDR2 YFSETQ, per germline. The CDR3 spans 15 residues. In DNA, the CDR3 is TGCGCCAGCAGCTCCGAATCAGGGGGACCCTATGGCTACACCTTC. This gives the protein CASSSESGGPYGYTF.

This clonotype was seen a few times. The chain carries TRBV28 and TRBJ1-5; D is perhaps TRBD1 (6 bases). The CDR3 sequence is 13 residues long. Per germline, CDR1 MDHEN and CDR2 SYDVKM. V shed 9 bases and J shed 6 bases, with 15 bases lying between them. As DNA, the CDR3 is TGTGCCAGTATAGAACAGGGATTTCAGCCCCAGCATTTT. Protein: CASIEQGFQPQHF.

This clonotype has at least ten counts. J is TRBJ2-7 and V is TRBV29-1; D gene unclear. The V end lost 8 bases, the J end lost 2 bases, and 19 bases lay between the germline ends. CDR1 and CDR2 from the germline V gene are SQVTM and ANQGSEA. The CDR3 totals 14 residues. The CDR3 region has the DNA TGCAGCCCCCGAGTGACCCCACCACCCTACGAGCAGTACTTC. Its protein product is CSPRVTPPPYEQYF.

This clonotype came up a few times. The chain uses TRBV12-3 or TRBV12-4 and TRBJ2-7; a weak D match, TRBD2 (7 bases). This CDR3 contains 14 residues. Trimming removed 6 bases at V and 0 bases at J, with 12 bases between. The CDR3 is CASRAGTNSYEQYF. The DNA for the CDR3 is TGTGCCAGCAGAGCGGGGACAAACTCCTACGAGCAGTACTTC.

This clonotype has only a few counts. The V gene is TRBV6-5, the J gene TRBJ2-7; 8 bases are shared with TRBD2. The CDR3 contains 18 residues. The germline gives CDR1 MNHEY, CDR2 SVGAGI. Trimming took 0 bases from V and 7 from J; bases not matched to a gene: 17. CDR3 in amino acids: CASSYSRFPSGSYVEQYF. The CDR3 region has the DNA TGTGCCAGCAGTTACTCGCGGTTCCCTAGCGGGTCCTACGTTGAGCAGTACTTC.

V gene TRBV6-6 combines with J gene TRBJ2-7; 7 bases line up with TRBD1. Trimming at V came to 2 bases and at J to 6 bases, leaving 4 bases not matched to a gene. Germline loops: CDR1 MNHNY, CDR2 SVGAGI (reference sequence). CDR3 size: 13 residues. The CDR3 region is CASSYMNRGEQYF. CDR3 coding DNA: TGTGCCAGCAGTTACATGAACAGGGGCGAGCAGTACTTC.

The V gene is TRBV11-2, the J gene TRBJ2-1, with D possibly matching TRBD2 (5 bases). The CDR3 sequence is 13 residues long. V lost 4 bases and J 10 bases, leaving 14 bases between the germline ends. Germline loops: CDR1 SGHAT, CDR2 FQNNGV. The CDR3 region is CASSWGFRGEQFF. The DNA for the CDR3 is TGTGCCAGCAGCTGGGGATTCCGAGGGGAGCAGTTCTTC. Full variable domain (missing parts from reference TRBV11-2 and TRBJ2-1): EAGVAQSPRYKIIEKRQSVAFWCNPISGHATLYWYQQILGQGPKLLIQFQNNGVVDDSQLPKDRFSAERLKGVDSTLKIQPAKLEDSAVYLCASSWGFRGEQFFGPGTRLTVL.

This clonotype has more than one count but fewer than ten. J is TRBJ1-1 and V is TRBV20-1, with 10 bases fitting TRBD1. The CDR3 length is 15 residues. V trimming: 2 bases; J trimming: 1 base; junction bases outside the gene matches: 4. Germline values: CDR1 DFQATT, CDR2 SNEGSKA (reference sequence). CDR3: CSARKRDRGNTEAFF. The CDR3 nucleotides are TGCAGTGCTAGAAAAAGGGACAGGGGGAACACTGAAGCTTTCTTT.

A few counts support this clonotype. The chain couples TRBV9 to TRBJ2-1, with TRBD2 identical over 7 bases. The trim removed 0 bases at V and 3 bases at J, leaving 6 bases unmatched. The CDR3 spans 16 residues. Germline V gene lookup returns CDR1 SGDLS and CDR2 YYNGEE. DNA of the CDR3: TGTGCCAGCAGCGTAGGGTCTAGCGGATTCTACAATGAGCAGTTCTTC. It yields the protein CASSVGSSGFYNEQFF.

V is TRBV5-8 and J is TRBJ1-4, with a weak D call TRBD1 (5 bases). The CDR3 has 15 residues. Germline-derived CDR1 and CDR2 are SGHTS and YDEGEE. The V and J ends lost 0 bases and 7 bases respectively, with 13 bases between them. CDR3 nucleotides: TGTGCCAGCAGCTTGGTGAGCCAGGGCGGTGAAAAACTGTTTTTT. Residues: CASSLVSQGGEKLFF.

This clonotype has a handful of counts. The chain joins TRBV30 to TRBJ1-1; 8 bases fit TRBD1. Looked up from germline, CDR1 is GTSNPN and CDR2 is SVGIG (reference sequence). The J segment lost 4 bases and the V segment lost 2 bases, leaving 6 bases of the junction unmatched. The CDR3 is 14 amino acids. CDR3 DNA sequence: TGTGCCTGGAGTAGACAGGGGAAGATCACTGAAGCTTTCTTT. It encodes CAWSRQGKITEAFF.

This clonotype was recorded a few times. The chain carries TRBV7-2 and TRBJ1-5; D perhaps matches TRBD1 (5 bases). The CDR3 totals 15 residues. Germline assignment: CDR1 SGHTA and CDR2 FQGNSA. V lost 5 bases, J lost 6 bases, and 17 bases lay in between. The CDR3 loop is CASSPLGGEGQPQHF. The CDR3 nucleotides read TGTGCCAGCAGCCCTCTGGGGGGGGAGGGTCAGCCCCAGCATTTT. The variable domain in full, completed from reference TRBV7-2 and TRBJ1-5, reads GAGVSQSPSNKVTEKGKDVELRCDPISGHTALYWYRQSLGQGLEFLIYFQGNSAPDKSGLPSDRFSAERTGGSVSTLTIQRTQQEDSAVYLCASSPLGGEGQPQHFGDGTRLSIL.

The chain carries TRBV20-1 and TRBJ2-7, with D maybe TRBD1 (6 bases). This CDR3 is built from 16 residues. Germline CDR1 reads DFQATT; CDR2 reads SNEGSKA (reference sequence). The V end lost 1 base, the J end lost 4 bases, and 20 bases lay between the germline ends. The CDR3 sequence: CSARVRSRTAPYEQYF. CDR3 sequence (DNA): TGCAGTGCTAGAGTAAGAAGTAGGACAGCCCCTTACGAGCAGTACTTC.

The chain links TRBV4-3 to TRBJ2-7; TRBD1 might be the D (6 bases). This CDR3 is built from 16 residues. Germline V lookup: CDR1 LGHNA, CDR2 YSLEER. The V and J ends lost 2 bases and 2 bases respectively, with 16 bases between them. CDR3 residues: CASSQIYQTGPYEQYF. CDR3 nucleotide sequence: TGCGCCAGCAGCCAAATATATCAGACAGGCCCCTACGAGCAGTACTTC.

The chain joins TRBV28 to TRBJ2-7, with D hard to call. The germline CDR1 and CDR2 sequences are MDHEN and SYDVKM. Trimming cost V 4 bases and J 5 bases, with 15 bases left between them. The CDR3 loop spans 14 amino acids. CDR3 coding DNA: TGTGCCAGCAGTTCCACGATAGCCGCGAACGAGCAGTACTTC. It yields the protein CASSSTIAANEQYF.

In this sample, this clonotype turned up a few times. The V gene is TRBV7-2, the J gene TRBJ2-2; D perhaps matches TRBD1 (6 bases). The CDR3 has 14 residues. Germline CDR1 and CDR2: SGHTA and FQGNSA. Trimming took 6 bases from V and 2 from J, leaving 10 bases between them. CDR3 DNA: TGTGCCAGCAGGCGACAGGCCAACACCGGGGAGCTGTTTTTT. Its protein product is CASRRQANTGELFF.

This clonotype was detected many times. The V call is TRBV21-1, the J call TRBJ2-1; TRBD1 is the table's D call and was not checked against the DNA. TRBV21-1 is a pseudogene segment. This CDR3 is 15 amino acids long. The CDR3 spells CASSKPDTGINEQFF. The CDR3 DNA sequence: TGTGCCAGCAGCAAACCCGATACAGGGATTAATGAGCAGTTCTTC.

The CDR3 coding sequence is TGTGCCAGCAGCTTATCGCCAGGGGTAGGGACAGGGGGCCATGAGCAGTTCTTC. Translating gives CASSLSPGVGTGGHEQFF. The chain employs TRBV7-2 and TRBJ2-1; TRBD1 agrees at 12 bases. Trimming removed 2 bases from V and 8 bases from J; junction bases left unmatched: 13. This CDR3 has 18 amino acids. The V gene's germline CDR1 is SGHTA and CDR2 FQGNSA. The full variable domain, in which reference TRBV7-2 and TRBJ2-1 provide the parts outside the CDR3, is GAGVSQSPSNKVTEKGKDVELRCDPISGHTALYWYRQSLGQGLEFLIYFQGNSAPDKSGLPSDRFSAERTGGSVSTLTIQRTQQEDSAVYLCASSLSPGVGTGGHEQFFGPGTRLTVL.

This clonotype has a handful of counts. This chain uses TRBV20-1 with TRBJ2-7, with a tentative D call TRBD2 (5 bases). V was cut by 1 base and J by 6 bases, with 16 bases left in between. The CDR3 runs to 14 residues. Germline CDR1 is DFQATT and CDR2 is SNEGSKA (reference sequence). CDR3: CSARAWAGISEQYF. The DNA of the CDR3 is TGCAGTGCTAGAGCGTGGGCCGGGATCAGCGAGCAGTACTTC.

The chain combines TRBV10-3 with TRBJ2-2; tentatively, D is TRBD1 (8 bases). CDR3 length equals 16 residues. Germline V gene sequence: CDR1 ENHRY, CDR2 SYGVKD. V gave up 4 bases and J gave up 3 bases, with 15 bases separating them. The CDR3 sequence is CAISAQGGKDTGELFF. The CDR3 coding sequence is TGTGCCATCAGTGCACAGGGGGGGAAGGACACCGGGGAGCTGTTTTTT.

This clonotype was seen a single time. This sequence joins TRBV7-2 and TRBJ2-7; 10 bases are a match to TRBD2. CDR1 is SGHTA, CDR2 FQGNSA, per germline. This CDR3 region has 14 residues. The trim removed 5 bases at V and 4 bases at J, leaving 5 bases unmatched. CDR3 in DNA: TGTGCCAGCAGCCCTCAAGCGGGGGGGTACGAGCAGTACTTC. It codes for CASSPQAGGYEQYF.

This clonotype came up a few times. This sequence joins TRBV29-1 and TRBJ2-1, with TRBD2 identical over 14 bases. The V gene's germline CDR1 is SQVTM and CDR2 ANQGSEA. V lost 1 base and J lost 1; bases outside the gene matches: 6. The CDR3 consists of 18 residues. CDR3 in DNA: TGCAGCGTTGAAGGACTAGCGGGAGGGAAGGGGTCCTACAATGAGCAGTTCTTC. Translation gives CSVEGLAGGKGSYNEQFF.

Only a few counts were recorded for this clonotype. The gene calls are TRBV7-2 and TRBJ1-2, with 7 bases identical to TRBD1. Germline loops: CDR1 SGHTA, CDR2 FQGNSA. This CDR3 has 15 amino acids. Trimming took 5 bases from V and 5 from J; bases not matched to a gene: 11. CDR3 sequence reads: CASSTGVQGGYGYTF. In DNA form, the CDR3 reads TGTGCCAGCAGCACGGGCGTTCAGGGGGGTTATGGCTACACCTTC.

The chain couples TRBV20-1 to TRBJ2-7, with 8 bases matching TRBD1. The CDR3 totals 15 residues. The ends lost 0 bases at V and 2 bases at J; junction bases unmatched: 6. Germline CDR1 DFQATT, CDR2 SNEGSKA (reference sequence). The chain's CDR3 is CSARDPRGRPYEQYF. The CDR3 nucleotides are TGCAGTGCTAGAGATCCCAGGGGGCGACCCTACGAGCAGTACTTC.

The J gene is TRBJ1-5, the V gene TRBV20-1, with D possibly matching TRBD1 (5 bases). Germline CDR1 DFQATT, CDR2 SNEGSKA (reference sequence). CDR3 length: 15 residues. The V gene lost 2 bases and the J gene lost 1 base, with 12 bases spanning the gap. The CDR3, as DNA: TGCAGTGCTAGAAGGCCGGGACGGAGCAATCAGCCCCAGCATTTT. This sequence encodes CSARRPGRSNQPQHF.

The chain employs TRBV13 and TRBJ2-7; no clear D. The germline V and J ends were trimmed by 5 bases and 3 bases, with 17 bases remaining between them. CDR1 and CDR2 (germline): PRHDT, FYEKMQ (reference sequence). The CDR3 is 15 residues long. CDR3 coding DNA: TGTGCCAGCAGCCCCCCCTATCGAGATAACTACGAGCAGTACTTC. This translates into CASSPPYRDNYEQYF.